This T cell receptor (beta chain) appears in the sequencing data of a study of T-cell reconstitution after alpha-beta-depleted transplantation in children. For TCRbeta, the library was prepared with unique molecular identifiers. Via MiXCR, TCRdb re-called the PCR reads, giving one row per CDR3 protein. In the table there are some 240,000 distinct CDR3 sequences, 9.7% of which are singletons. Germline assignment: CDR1 MNHNS and CDR2 SASEGT. The CDR3 contains 14 residues. V dropped 10 bases and J dropped 1 base, with 13 bases sitting between them. This rearrangement joins TRBV6-1 to TRBJ2-2; D is ambiguous. The sample in question was PBMCs from the stem cell graft donor, obtained from the stem cell graft. This clonotype originated in a human donor who donated a stem cell graft to a child with SCID. CDR3: CATHLRMNTGELFF. CDR3 coding DNA: TGTGCCACCCACTTGCGGATGAACACCGGGGAGCTGTTTTTT.